The 2 T cell receptor beta chains below all came from one sample that was sequenced in a study of OX40 agonist ivuxolimab in advanced cancers. The protocol used for the library was the immunoSEQ multiplex PCR assay. Sourced from immuneACCESS, this table was stored by TCRdb with only in-frame sequences that have V and J called. A share of the clones is absent; for the studies checked, an unresolved V gene accounts for under half, and the remainder has no known explanation. This sample holds tens of thousands of clones; approximately 84% were observed only once. Of the sample, 15% to 20% is held by the ten largest clones. This sample comprised CD4+ or CD8+ T cells sorted from blood, obtained in a trial of the OX40 agonist ivuxolimab. The receptors originated from an adult with an advanced solid tumor such as melanoma, head and neck, liver or kidney cancer.

Relative to its sample, this clone is medium-sized. The chain recombines TRBV4-2 with TRBJ1-1; 9 bases are shared with TRBD1. The CDR3 sequence is 16 residues long. With V trimmed by 0 bases and J by 0 bases, 2 bases remained unmatched. Germline CDR1 and CDR2: LGHNA and YNFKEQ. The CDR3 region has the DNA TGTGCCAGCAGCCAAGACACAGGGGGCATGAACACTGAAGCTTTCTTT. It encodes CASSQDTGGMNTEAFF.

The CDR3: CASTIGVGEAKNIQYF. The CDR3 coding sequence is TGTGCCAGCACTATCGGGGTCGGAGAGGCCAAAAACATTCAGTACTTC. This chain connects TRBV13 to TRBJ2-4, with a tentative D call TRBD2 (5 bases). Germline values: CDR1 PRHDT, CDR2 FYEKMQ (reference sequence). V shed 7 bases and J shed 1 base, with 17 bases lying between them. The CDR3 consists of 16 residues.